This TCR beta chain was identified in a study of post-analysis software for immune sequencing data. General study findings and limits: TRBV5-6, TRBV5-1 and TRBV20-1 belonged to a set of about five TRBV segments that were more frequent in patients than controls.

CDR3 length equals 14 residues. V shed 3 bases and J shed 7 bases, with 13 bases lying between them. From germline, CDR1 is MGHRA and CDR2 YSYEKL. This clonotype was recorded a few times. The antigen is not known. Tagging with unique molecular identifiers was a feature of the TCR beta cDNA libraries. TCRdb reanalysed the PCR reads using MiXCR and keeps one entry per CDR3 protein. This repertoire shows 550,000 to 700,000 distinct CDR3 sequences, 44% found once; its top ten account for 1.5% to 2%. The sequenced sample consisted of blood. The TCR originated in a girl aged 5-17 years with multiple sclerosis. The J gene is TRBJ1-5, the V gene TRBV4-1; the D is unclear. Written as DNA, the CDR3 is TGCGCCAGCAGCCAGGCCCCGGGTGGGCAGCCCCAGCATTTT. Translation gives CASSQAPGGQPQHF.